The rows below give T cell receptor beta chains drawn from one sample of a study of regulatory T cells in long-lasting Graves disease. TCRdb processed the multiplex PCR reads anew with MiXCR; each CDR3 protein has one entry. The sample shows a few hundred thousand distinct CDR3 sequences, approximately 20% of them seen only once. The sample was peripheral blood mononuclear cells (PBMCs), taken at new diagnosis, from a patient treated with antithyroid drugs. These receptors originate from a female donor with Graves disease. CDR3s include the opening cysteine and the closing phenylalanine or tryptophan. D genes are given only for firm matches. Each size is once, few, many, or a class for an expanded clone.

>TRBJ2-5|TRBV12-3/TRBV12-4|many|.
CASSPTGPRETQYF
TGTGCCAGCAGTCCGACTGGGCCTCGAGAGACCCAGTACTTC
>TRBJ2-2|TRBV20-1|many|TRBD1
CSARDNLKGGESGELFF
TGCAGTGCTAGAGATAACCTTAAAGGGGGCGAATCCGGGGAGCTGTTTTTT
>TRBJ2-1|TRBV24-1|many|TRBD2
CATSPLAGGGHEQFF
TGTGCCACCAGTCCGTTGGCGGGAGGGGGACATGAGCAGTTCTTC
>TRBJ1-2|TRBV28|many|TRBD1
CASSPGGYGYTF
TGTGCCAGCAGTCCAGGGGGGTATGGCTACACCTTC
>TRBJ1-5|TRBV20-1|many|TRBD1
CSASDRVDLQPQHF
TGCAGTGCTAGCGACAGGGTTGATCTTCAGCCCCAGCATTTT
>TRBJ1-1|TRBV6-1|many|.
CASSALVGRSFF
TGTGCCAGCAGTGCCCTGGTTGGGAGGTCTTTCTTT
>TRBJ2-2|TRBV11-2|many|.
CASSLERGEKLFF
TGTGCCAGCAGCTTAGAACGAGGGGAAAAGCTGTTTTTT
>TRBJ2-5|TRBV6-2/TRBV6-3|many|TRBD1
CASSNRDRMKETQYF
TGTGCCAGCAGTAACCGGGACAGGATGAAAGAGACCCAGTACTTC
>TRBJ2-7|TRBV9|many|TRBD2
CASSVRSGSSYEQYF
TGTGCCAGCAGCGTAAGGAGCGGGAGCTCCTACGAGCAGTACTTC
>TRBJ2-4|TRBV30|many|TRBD2
CAWRLAGVGNIQYF
TGTGCCTGGAGGCTAGCGGGAGTGGGAAACATTCAGTACTTC
>TRBJ2-5|TRBV18|many|.
CASSPPEGRETQYF
TGTGCCAGCTCACCACCGGAGGGTAGGGAGACCCAGTACTTC
>TRBJ2-1|TRBV5-1|few|.
CASSLGQGHEQFF
TGCGCCAGCAGCTTGGGGCAGGGACATGAGCAGTTCTTC
>TRBJ2-7|TRBV15|many|.
CATSKARDLPYEQYF
TGTGCCACCAGCAAAGCAAGGGACTTACCTTACGAGCAGTACTTC